This T cell receptor beta chain was captured by sequencing in a study of T cell responses to AZD1222 COVID-19 vaccine. In the study overall: Second doses that came at about 4 or about 12 weeks were put together.

Study outcomes and limitations: Increases in Spike-specific TCR breadth and depth were seen after two AZD1222 doses. Clonal diversity may have been underestimated, and the donors were mostly white British, with more females than males.

Using immunoSEQ multiplex PCR, the repertoire was profiled, and TCRdb retains in-frame clones only, with some absent. The sample contains roughly 130,000 clones, 75% to 95% of which appear only once. This clone was observed a single time. No antigen is known for it. The length of the CDR3 is 13 residues. Looked up from germline, CDR1 is LNHDA and CDR2 is SQIVND (reference sequence). Trimming removed 7 bases from V and 3 bases from J, with 10 bases in between. The sequence was obtained from an adult in good health. Sequencing was performed on peripheral blood, taken on day 0 of AZD1222 vaccination. This chain uses TRBV19 with TRBJ1-5; a weak D match, TRBD1 (5 bases). The CDR3, as DNA: TGTGCCAGTACGTTGGGACCCAATCAGCCCCAGCATTTT. Encoded protein: CASTLGPNQPQHF.